This T cell receptor (beta chain) was documented in a study of CD8+ T cells in alopecia areata listed by TCRdb under 2018. About the investigation overall: Treated patients were enrolled in an open-label pilot trial of oral tofacitinib at 5 to 10 mg twice daily for moderate-to-severe alopecia areata. Tofacitinib was administered for 6 to 18 months, and 6 months of follow-up off drug were then conducted to assess delayed response and recurrence. In treated patients, disease severity was measured using the SALT score, which gives the percentage of scalp surface area affected. To study T cell clonal expansion in alopecia areata, the researchers applied high-throughput TCRbeta sequencing to both the C3H/HeJ mouse model and human patients. On the human side, TCRbeta sequencing was run on scalp tissue and on sorted CD4+ and CD8+ peripheral blood T cells from healthy controls and from alopecia areata patients with either patchy or totalis/universalis disease. Biopsies were taken from tofacitinib-treated patients at baseline and at 4 and 24 weeks of treatment, and a later scalp biopsy was taken in several of the tofacitinib-treated patients. Clonality in the scalp was compared among normal scalp (n=4), patchy alopecia areata scalp (n=8), and alopecia totalis/universalis scalp (n=8). RNA came from the PAXgene miRNA kit for fixed scalp, the miRNeasy kit for PBMCs, and the RNeasy kit for mouse skin. TCRbeta CDR3 regions were amplified by immunoSEQ multiplex PCR with 35 Vbeta forward and 13 Jbeta reverse primers.

This sample's time point label indicates: around 26 weeks on oral tofacitinib. Read against the paper, the sample's treatment or condition label means: oral pan-JAK inhibitor, 5-10 mg twice daily. From alopecia areata patients, peripheral blood was collected along with lesional scalp punch biopsies. After PBMCs were isolated by density centrifugation and stained for CD3, CD4 and CD8, a FACSAria was used to sort CD4+ and CD8+ T cells. Library method: the immunoSEQ multiplex PCR assay. For TCR sequencing, RNA was extracted from every sample and reverse transcribed into cDNA to serve as template. First-strand cDNA was synthesized with SuperScript III using a 2:1 mix of oligo-dT and random hexamers. A synthetic immune receptor repertoire was used to measure amplification bias, and any remaining bias was corrected computationally. As for the original processing: Raw reads were preprocessed to remove errors, and CDR3 was defined according to IMGT conventions as the region from the conserved cysteine to phenylalanine. To get clonality, Shannon entropy was normalized by log2 of the number of productive unique TCRs and the result was subtracted from 1. Whether each scalp clone was CD4 or CD8 was inferred by checking scalp TCRbeta sequences against the CD4 and CD8 repertoires from sorted blood. In its TCRdb copy, this immuneACCESS table keeps in-frame sequences only and misses some clones. Where compared with another copy, unresolved V genes explain less than half of these, and the others have no known cause. V and J calls and clone size are those listed in that table; D and trimming were worked out from the DNA. The sample records about 190,000 clones, less than 65% of which are singletons. The ten largest clones capture approximately 0.97% of the sample.

Summary of the overall study and its limitations: Tofacitinib significantly decreased scalp clonality and the number of expanded CD8+ clones among the top 100 scalp clones. Compared with normal scalp, lesional scalp, particularly in alopecia totalis/universalis, had higher clonality and more expanded CD8+ clones, which suggests antigenic drive. The treated cohort was small, with a single nonresponder, so links between baseline CD8+ expansion and response need larger studies. Scalp TCR repertoire analysis is complicated because resident alphabeta T cells in normal human skin are also sequenced, whereas mouse skin is dominated by gammadelta T cells. During tofacitinib treatment, many expanded lesional clones remained in scalp and blood, and this persistence may partly explain relapse after treatment is stopped. Shared TCR sequences between patients were less evident than in mice, which may be partly attributable to HLA diversity in the patient population.

The germline ends are 18 bases apart after V is trimmed by 0 bases and J by 7 bases. The germline V gene yields SQVTM for CDR1 and ANQGSEA for CDR2. From the cysteine up to the phenylalanine, the CDR3 has a length of 16 residues. Only the CDR3 DNA stays, 48 bases, in frame from base 1. On this clone: No antigen is known for it. No quality values exist for individual bases; no much larger clone is one base distant.

This TCR came from a human donor with alopecia areata. The chain employs TRBV29-1 and TRBJ2-2; too little of a D gene remains to name it. The source material was CD4+ T cells sorted from blood, sampled at week 24, from a patient treated with tofacitinib. The bases read TGCAGCGTTGAAGATATTCGGACCCCTTATCGCGGGGAGCTGTTTTTT. Translated, it reads CSVEDIRTPYRGELFF.